This T cell receptor (beta chain) was identified in a study of CD8+ T cells in alopecia areata (dated by TCRdb to about 2018). In the study overall: The treated patients took part in an open-label pilot trial in which moderate-to-severe alopecia areata was treated with oral tofacitinib at 5 to 10 mg twice daily. RNA was obtained with the PAXgene miRNA kit for fixed scalp, the miRNeasy kit for PBMCs, and the RNeasy kit for mouse skin. Scalp tissue and sorted CD4+ and CD8+ peripheral blood T cells from patchy and totalis/universalis alopecia areata patients and from healthy controls were covered by human TCRbeta sequencing. Scalp clonality was compared among normal scalp (n=4), patchy alopecia areata scalp (n=8), and alopecia totalis/universalis scalp (n=8). To study T cell clonal expansion in alopecia areata, the researchers applied high-throughput TCRbeta sequencing to both the C3H/HeJ mouse model and human patients. Patients stayed on tofacitinib for 6 to 18 months and then had 6 months of follow-up off drug so that delayed response and recurrence could be assessed. Biopsies were taken from tofacitinib-treated patients at baseline and again at 4 and 24 weeks into treatment, and several of those patients also had a later scalp biopsy. TCRbeta CDR3 regions were amplified by immunoSEQ multiplex PCR using 35 Vbeta forward and 13 Jbeta reverse primers. Overall results and qualifications from the work: Higher clonality and more expanded CD8+ clones were observed in lesional scalp than in normal scalp, particularly in alopecia totalis/universalis, a finding suggestive of antigenic drive. TCR sequences shared between patients were less clear than in mice, possibly partly because of HLA diversity in the patient population. Scalp TCR repertoire analysis is complicated because resident alphabeta T cells in normal human skin are also sequenced, whereas mouse skin is dominated by gammadelta T cells.

The receptor library was made with the immunoSEQ multiplex PCR assay. To provide template for TCR sequencing, every sample had RNA extracted and reverse transcribed into cDNA. First-strand cDNA was synthesized with SuperScript III using a 2:1 mix of oligo-dT and random hexamers. A synthetic immune receptor repertoire was used to gauge amplification bias, and whatever bias remained was removed computationally. As for the authors' bioinformatics: Raw reads were preprocessed for error removal, and CDR3 was defined according to IMGT conventions as running from the conserved cysteine to phenylalanine. Clonality was computed as 1 minus the Shannon entropy, with the entropy normalized by log2 of the number of productive unique TCRs. Whether scalp clones were CD4 or CD8 was inferred by matching scalp TCRbeta sequences against CD4 and CD8 repertoires sorted from blood. In its TCRdb copy, this immuneACCESS table keeps in-frame sequences only and misses some clones. Where compared with another copy, unresolved V genes explain less than half of these, and the others have no known cause. V, J and clone size reflect that table, while D and trimming were determined from the DNA. The sample table shows 180,000 or so clones, and roughly 60% are seen once. The biggest ten clones account for 1.5% to 2% of the sample.

Sample time point, as interpreted from the label and publication: baseline before oral tofacitinib. Lesional scalp punch biopsies and peripheral blood were obtained from alopecia areata patients. PBMCs were isolated by density centrifugation and stained for CD3, CD4 and CD8, and CD4+ and CD8+ T cells were sorted on a FACSAria. Its CDR3 holds 16 amino acids, cysteine through phenylalanine. Just CDR3 DNA is preserved here, 48 bases in frame from base 1. V lost 10 bases and J lost 6 bases, and the count of bases not matched to a germline gene is 14. The germline V gene gives CDR1 as ENHRY and CDR2 as SYGVKD. Regarding this clone: The target of this receptor is not known. No quality values exist for individual bases; no much larger clone is one base distant.

Sequencing was performed on CD4+ T cells sorted from blood, taken at week 0. This sequence originates from a human donor with alopecia areata. The receptor chain draws on TRBV10-3 and TRBJ2-1; 11 junctional bases match TRBD2. The CDR3 sequence is CASSATSGGPLNEQFF. The DNA sequence reads TGTGCCAGCAGCGCCACTAGCGGGGGACCGCTCAATGAGCAGTTCTTC.